These T cell receptor beta chains were read from a single sample in a study of cytomegalovirus exposure and HLA in healthy donors. Sequenced by immunoSEQ multiplex PCR; TCRdb stores in-frame clones only, minus some. This sample yields some 160,000 clones, of which nearly 80% are seen a single time; approximately 3.1% belongs to the top ten. The sequenced sample consisted of PBMCs. These receptors all come from a woman in her 40s in good health and CMV-seronegative. Each CDR3 is given with its conserved first and last residue. A D gene is named only where the DNA matches it firmly. The size of a clone is reported for some rows only, either as once, few or many, or as a class for expanded clones.

clone size,J gene,D gene,V gene,CDR3 DNA,CDR3 protein
.,TRBJ2-7,.,TRBV18,TGTGCCAGCTCACCCGAGCTCTTGCACTACGAGCAGTACTTC,CASSPELLHYEQYF
.,TRBJ2-7,.,TRBV18,TGTGCCAGCTCACCACCGGGCCGCACGGGGAACTACGAGCAGTACTTC,CASSPPGRTGNYEQYF
.,TRBJ1-2,.,TRBV7-9,TGTTCCAGCAGCCTTCCGGAGAGGGTCGATACTAACTATGGCTACACCTTC,CSSSLPERVDTNYGYTF
.,TRBJ2-7,.,TRBV30,TGTGCCTGGAGTCCCCCGGACAGCGAGCAGTACTTC,CAWSPPDSEQYF
once,TRBJ1-2,TRBD1,TRBV6-5,TGTGCCAGCAATGACAGGGAGTCCTATGGCTACACCTTC,CASNDRESYGYTF
.,TRBJ2-3,TRBD2,TRBV11-3,TGTGCCAGCAGCTTAGATCTAGCGGGGGGAGCAGATACGCAGTATTTT,CASSLDLAGGADTQYF
.,TRBJ2-5,TRBD1,TRBV6-6,TGTGCCAGAGAGGCCGGGACAGGGGAGGAGACCCAGTACTTC,CAREAGTGEETQYF
.,TRBJ1-5,.,TRBV6-6,TGTGCCAGCAGTTACTCAGGGGAACCCCAGCATTTT,CASSYSGEPQHF
.,TRBJ2-7,TRBD1,TRBV15,TGTGCCACCAGTACACAGGGGGCTAGCTCCTACGAGCAGTACTTC,CATSTQGASSYEQYF
.,TRBJ2-7,TRBD1,TRBV5-1,TGCGCCAGCAGCTCCGGGACAGGGGGACGAATCTACGAGCAGTACTTC,CASSSGTGGRIYEQYF
once,TRBJ1-2,TRBD1,TRBV9,TGTGCCAGCAGCGTGACAGGGGGTATCTATGGCTACACCTTC,CASSVTGGIYGYTF
few,TRBJ1-3,TRBD1,TRBV18,TGTGCCAGCTCAACGACAGGGGGCGCTGGAAACACCATATATTTT,CASSTTGGAGNTIYF
.,TRBJ2-3,.,TRBV5-1,TGCGCCAGCAGCTTGAGTGGGGGGGCCCCAGATACGCAGTATTTT,CASSLSGGAPDTQYF
.,TRBJ1-2,TRBD1,TRBV7-9,TGTGCCAGCAGCTCGACAGGGAAGAACTATGGCTACACCTTC,CASSSTGKNYGYTF
.,TRBJ1-3,.,TRBV6-6,TGTGCCAGCAGACAGGGTGGTGGAAACACCATATATTTT,CASRQGGGNTIYF
.,TRBJ2-3,.,TRBV15,TGTGCCACCAGCAGAGATCTTGGCAGGGGCATCACAGATACGCAGTATTTT,CATSRDLGRGITDTQYF
once,TRBJ1-6,.,TRBV2,TGTGCCAGCAGTGAAGACGCCCCAAGGGGATCACCCCTCCACTTT,CASSEDAPRGSPLHF
.,TRBJ2-3,.,TRBV19,TGTGCCAGTAGCCGGGTGGATACGCAGTATTTT,CASSRVDTQYF
.,TRBJ2-4,TRBD1,TRBV6-1,TGTGCCAGCAGGAGGGGACAGGGGGAGGACATTCAGTACTTC,CASRRGQGEDIQYF
.,TRBJ1-3,.,TRBV15,TGTGCCACCAGCAGAGAACGGCGGTCCTCTGGAAACACCATATATTTT,CATSRERRSSGNTIYF
.,TRBJ2-3,TRBD2,TRBV6-4,TGTGCCAGCAGTTCGAAGCGGGGGGGCACAGATACGCAGTATTTT,CASSSKRGGTDTQYF
.,TRBJ2-4,.,TRBV2,TGTGCCAGCAGCCCGGACAGAGCAACACACTTAAACATTCAGTACTTC,CASSPDRATHLNIQYF
few,TRBJ2-7,TRBD1,TRBV30,TGTGCCTGGGGGACAGGTTTTAACTCCTACGAGCAGTACTTC,CAWGTGFNSYEQYF
.,TRBJ1-3,TRBD1,TRBV6-5,TGTGCCAGCAGGACGGGACAGGGCGGAAACACCATATATTTT,CASRTGQGGNTIYF
.,TRBJ2-2,TRBD1,TRBV11-2,TGTGCCAGCAGGATACAGGGGGCTTTGTCCACCGGGGAGCTGTTTTTT,CASRIQGALSTGELFF
.,TRBJ1-6,.,TRBV27,TGTGCCATCGCGGACAGACCAAATTCACCCCTCCACTTT,CAIADRPNSPLHF
.,TRBJ2-1,.,TRBV19,TGTGCCAGTAGTCTTGGGCCTAGCCCCTACAATGAGCAGTTCTTC,CASSLGPSPYNEQFF
.,TRBJ1-2,TRBD1,TRBV28,TGTGCCAGCAGACTAGGGACAGAAACGAGAGGCTATGGCTACACCTTC,CASRLGTETRGYGYTF
few,TRBJ1-4,.,TRBV6-4,TGTGCCAGCAGTGAGGGGCTCTGGGATGAAAAACTGTTTTTT,CASSEGLWDEKLFF
.,TRBJ2-1,.,TRBV18,TGTGCCAGCTCCCCGGAGATAATGGTGTCCTACAATGAGCAGTTCTTC,CASSPEIMVSYNEQFF
once,TRBJ2-3,TRBD1,TRBV5-1,TGCGCCAGCAGCGCCGGACAGGGGGTGGGAGATACGCAGTATTTT,CASSAGQGVGDTQYF
.,TRBJ2-7,TRBD2,TRBV2,TGTGCCAGCAGTGATTTAGCGGGGGTGTCCTACGAGCAGTACTTC,CASSDLAGVSYEQYF
.,TRBJ1-3,TRBD1,TRBV5-4,TGTGCCAGCAGCTACGGGACAGCTGGAAACACCATATATTTT,CASSYGTAGNTIYF
.,TRBJ2-7,.,TRBV12-2,TGTGCAAGTCGCTTACACAACCCGGGGGGCTCTGGCGGCTACGAGCAGTACTTC,CASRLHNPGGSGGYEQYF
.,TRBJ1-2,.,TRBV6-5,TGTGCCAGCAGGAAATTGGGGGCACAGTATGGCTACACCTTC,CASRKLGAQYGYTF
.,TRBJ2-7,.,TRBV6-6,TGTGCCAGCAGTTACTCAGGGGCGGGGGAGCAGTACTTC,CASSYSGAGEQYF
.,TRBJ2-7,.,TRBV6-1,TGTGCCAGCAACCCCGGGAACTACGAGCAGTACTTC,CASNPGNYEQYF
.,TRBJ1-1,TRBD1,TRBV19,TGTGCCAGTAGTCTTGGACAGGGGATGAACACTGAAGCTTTCTTT,CASSLGQGMNTEAFF
.,TRBJ2-5,TRBD1,TRBV28,TGTGCCAGCAGTTCGGGACAGCACCAAGAGACCCAGTACTTC,CASSSGQHQETQYF
.,TRBJ2-7,TRBD1,TRBV5-8,TGTGCCAGCAGCTTTGGGGACAGGGTGGGCGAGCAGTACTTC,CASSFGDRVGEQYF
.,TRBJ1-2,.,TRBV5-1,TGCGCCAGCAGTCTGTCACAACCTAACTATGGCTACACCTTC,CASSLSQPNYGYTF
.,TRBJ1-3,TRBD1,TRBV2,TGTGCCAGCAGGGACAGGGGCACTGGAAACACCATATATTTT,CASRDRGTGNTIYF
.,TRBJ2-2,.,TRBV21-1,TGTGCCAGCAGCAATACGGGGGACACCGGGGAGCTGTTTTTT,CASSNTGDTGELFF
.,TRBJ2-5,TRBD2,TRBV18,TGTGCCAGCTCACCCGGGACTAGGGAGACCCAGTACTTC,CASSPGTRETQYF
.,TRBJ2-7,.,TRBV2,TGTGCCAGCAGTGGGGAGGCCAGCTACGAGCAGTACTTC,CASSGEASYEQYF
.,TRBJ1-6,TRBD1,TRBV5-1,TGCGCCAGCAGCTTGGACCCGGGACAGAGTTCACCCCTCCACTTT,CASSLDPGQSSPLHF
.,TRBJ1-1,.,TRBV18,TGTGCCAGCTCACCGAGAGACGGGGGGAAAGCTTTCTTT,CASSPRDGGKAFF
.,TRBJ2-2,.,TRBV7-2,TGTGCCAGCAGCCACCGTGGGACATATAACACCGGGGAGCTGTTTTTT,CASSHRGTYNTGELFF
.,TRBJ1-2,.,TRBV19,TGTGCCAGTAGTACCTCCGGCAGGGTGGTATCCTATGGCTACACCTTC,CASSTSGRVVSYGYTF
once,TRBJ1-4,.,TRBV5-4,TGTGCCAGCAGCGCGGGTGGCGAAAAACTGTTTTTT,CASSAGGEKLFF
.,TRBJ1-6,.,TRBV5-5,TGTGCCAGCAGCTTTGGGGGGAGTCATAATTCACCCCTCCACTTT,CASSFGGSHNSPLHF
once,TRBJ1-1,.,TRBV18,TGTGCCCGCTCACTGGGAAGGGGCGGCACTGAAGCTTTCTTT,CARSLGRGGTEAFF
.,TRBJ1-6,TRBD1,TRBV5-1,TGCGCCAGCAGCTCACGACTACCGGGACAGAGTAATTCACCCCTCCACTTT,CASSSRLPGQSNSPLHF
.,TRBJ2-3,TRBD2,TRBV28,TGTGCCAGCAGTTTAGCGGGGGGCACAGATACGCAGTATTTT,CASSLAGGTDTQYF